The entry below describes one T cell receptor beta chain. The sample comes from a study of patients and donors after allogeneic stem cell transplantation. The CDR3 covers 14 residues. Germline assignment: CDR1 DFQATT and CDR2 SNEGSKA (reference sequence). TCRdb passed the RT-PCR reads through MiXCR, listing each CDR3 protein once. The sample consists of some 880,000 distinct CDR3 sequences, roughly 17% of them appearing once. Sequencing used blood, either unsorted or a sorted T cell fraction (not recorded which). The TCR sequence derives from a human donor who was either an allogeneic HSCT recipient or a stem cell or donor lymphocyte infusion donor (not recorded which). It is not recorded whose cells these are; they may come from a transplant donor. This chain links TRBV20-1 with TRBJ2-3; 9 bases are shared with TRBD1. The CDR3 reads CSRPGQGIADTQYF. The CDR3 nucleotides read TGCAGCCGGCCCGGACAGGGGATCGCGGATACGCAGTATTTT.